This paragraph reports one T cell receptor beta chain. The antigen is unknown. This CDR3 spans 15 amino acids. Germline V gene data show CDR1 as MNHNS and CDR2 as SASEGT. V gave up 5 bases and J gave up 4 bases, with 18 bases separating them. The assay was immunoSEQ multiplex PCR, and TCRdb's table has in-frame clones only and misses some. The sample lists roughly 150,000 clones; 89% were seen once. The sample comes from a study of cytomegalovirus exposure and HLA in healthy donors. Broader study findings: Cytomegalovirus association was assigned to around 150 TCR beta chains.

The rearrangement uses TRBV6-1 and TRBJ2-7, with a possible D match to TRBD2 (5 bases). This TCR was recovered from a man younger than 35 in good health and CMV-seropositive. Sequencing was done on a sample of PBMCs. The CDR3 nucleotides are TGTGCCAGCAGTTGGACGGCCGGGATCAGTTACGAGCAGTACTTC. Translated, it gives CASSWTAGISYEQYF.